The clone carrying this T cell receptor beta chain appeared a few times. This sample is part of a study of blood T cell repertoires in COVID-19. Measured with immunoSEQ multiplex PCR; TCRdb has only the in-frame clones, and not every one. The data show 150,000 to 200,000 clones, 85% to 90% seen once. The CDR3 sequence is 14 residues long. Germline V gene data show CDR1 as MNHEY and CDR2 as SVGAGI. Unmatched junction bases numbered 8, after V lost 6 bases and J lost 3 bases. Sequences were obtained from peripheral blood. The chain uses TRBV6-5 and TRBJ2-7; 7 bases agree with TRBD1. The sequence derives from a woman in her sixties or seventies with COVID-19, enrolled during active disease. The CDR3 coding sequence is TGTGCCAGCAGCCGCCAACAGGGGTACTACGAGCAGTACTTC. This codes for CASSRQQGYYEQYF.